The clone carrying this T cell receptor (beta chain) was observed a handful of times. Deletions cut 2 bases from V and 0 bases from J, with 11 bases between. The CDR3 has 16 amino acids. Germline assignment: CDR1 SGHVS and CDR2 FNYEAQ. The record originates from a study of sequential checkpoint blockade in melanoma. Overall study context: Matched biopsies came pretreatment and at week 13 for approximately 21 patients.

Treatment of the sample: randomized to nivolumab then ipilimumab (arm A) or the reverse (arm B). Measured with immunoSEQ multiplex PCR; TCRdb has only the in-frame clones, and not every one. This repertoire shows several thousand clones, approximately 25% found once; its top ten account for roughly 10%. The sample was tumor tissue (inferred from file names), taken from a patient given nivolumab and ipilimumab in sequence. This chain connects TRBV7-6 to TRBJ1-5, with D unclear. The clonotype was recovered from a human donor with melanoma. CDR3 in amino acids: CASSLNPRDSNQPQHF. CDR3 nucleotides: TGTGCCAGCAGCTTAAACCCGAGGGATAGCAATCAGCCCCAGCATTTT.